Below are 20 T cell receptor beta chains sequenced from a single sample in a study of CD4 T cells in relation to SARS-CoV-2 and coronaviruses. Assay used: immunoSEQ multiplex PCR; TCRdb lists only in-frame clones, some missing. The table has 20,000 to 25,000 clones, approximately 80% seen once. Unexposed donor CD4+ T cells date from about 2010-2018, before the COVID-19 pandemic. The cells were cultured for over eight days before CD4+ T cells were isolated. These receptors' targets are unknown. Material for sequencing was CD4+ T cells from PBMCs, cultured in vitro. These TCRs come from a human donor in good health.

As concerns this clone: Germline is not matched at one junction end, which may reflect a read error. V is TRBV7-7 and J is TRBJ1-2; TRBD1 matches at 9 bases. Germline lookup yields CDR1 SSHAT and CDR2 FNYEAQ (reference sequence). The CDR3 covers 13 residues. CDR3 loop: CASSPGTGYGYTF. In DNA, the CDR3 is TGTGCTAGCAGCCCAGGGACAGGGTATGGCTACACCTTC. The full variable domain, rest sourced from reference TRBV7-7 and TRBJ1-2, is GAGVSQSPRYKVTKRGQDVTLRCDPISSHATLYWYQQALGQGPEFLTYFNYEAQPDKSGLPSDRFSAERPEGSISTLTIQRTEQRDSAMYRCASSPGTGYGYTFGSGTRLTVV.

The CDR3 DNA follows: TGTGCCAGCTCACCACCAAACCAGTATTATGGCTACACCTTC. Translated, it gives CASSPPNQYYGYTF. This chain uses TRBV18 with TRBJ1-2; D gene unclear. The V end was cut by 0 bases, the J end by 5 bases, with 10 bases between. Germline V lookup: CDR1 KGHSH, CDR2 LQKENI. The CDR3 covers 14 residues.

This clone appeared a few times. V usage is TRBV7-9 and J usage is TRBJ1-2; maybe TRBD1 (6 bases). The CDR3 consists of 15 residues. From germline, CDR1 is SEHNR and CDR2 FQNEAQ (reference sequence). The germline V and J ends were trimmed by 7 bases and 4 bases, with 19 bases remaining between them. CDR3 sequence (DNA): TGTGCCAGCACCCATGGCGGGGGGGCGAGCTATGGCTACACCTTC. Amino acids: CASTHGGGASYGYTF.

The V gene is TRBV6-4, the J gene TRBJ2-7; no clear D gene. The CDR3 has 12 residues. The V gene's germline CDR1 is MRHNA and CDR2 SNTAGT. V dropped 7 bases and J dropped 6 bases, with 13 bases sitting between them. CDR3 sequence (DNA): TGTGCCAGCACCCCGACTGAGTGCGAGCAGTACTTC. Translation: CASTPTECEQYF.

V is TRBV5-1 and J is TRBJ2-3; 8 nucleotides line up with TRBD1. The CDR3 consists of 15 residues. Germline V lookup: CDR1 SGHRS, CDR2 YFSETQ. V was clipped by 4 bases and J by 1 base; unmatched bases: 5. The CDR3 is CASSPGGPGTDTQYF. CDR3 nucleotides: TGCGCCAGCAGCCCAGGGGGCCCAGGCACAGATACGCAGTATTTT.

The chain is built from TRBV2 and TRBJ2-3; TRBD2 aligns across 10 bases. This CDR3 region has 15 residues. The V gene's germline CDR1 is SNHLY and CDR2 FYNNEI. With 6 bases clipped from V and 3 bases from J, the junction kept 6 bases outside the gene matches. CDR3 nucleotides: TGTGCCAGCAGGGCCCTAGCGGGAGTGACAGATACGCAGTATTTT. It encodes CASRALAGVTDTQYF.

The chain recombines TRBV18 with TRBJ1-1; no firm D call. Per the germline V gene, CDR1 is KGHSH and CDR2 is LQKENI. The CDR3 is made up of 16 amino acids. Trimming stripped 5 bases from V and 1 base from J, with 17 bases between. The CDR3: CASSTGQDVGNTEAFF. The CDR3, as DNA: TGTGCCAGCTCAACCGGGCAGGACGTAGGGAACACTGAAGCTTTCTTT.

The V call is TRBV5-1, the J call TRBJ2-3; tentative D call: TRBD1 (6 bases). V lost 4 bases to trimming and J lost 4 bases, with 13 bases between them. Germline CDR1 reads SGHRS; CDR2 reads YFSETQ. The CDR3 sequence is 14 residues long. Here the CDR3 reads CASSQRQEPDTQYF. Written as DNA, the CDR3 is TGCGCCAGCAGCCAGAGACAGGAGCCAGATACGCAGTATTTT.

The chain links TRBV12-5 to TRBJ2-3; D unclear. The CDR3 loop spans 12 amino acids. CDR1 is LGHNT, CDR2 FRNRAP, per germline. V was shortened by 4 bases and J by 6 bases, with 8 bases between the two germline ends. CDR3 bases: TGTGCTAGTGGTTCATATCTTGATACGCAGTATTTT. It is translated as CASGSYLDTQYF. The variable domain in full, with the rest retrieved from reference TRBV12-5 and TRBJ2-3, is DARVTQTPRHKVTEMGQEVTMRCQPILGHNTVFWYRQTMMQGLELLAYFRNRAPLDDSGMPKDRFSAEMPDATLATLKIQPSEPRDSAVYFCASGSYLDTQYFGPGTRLTVL.

The CDR3, as DNA: TGCGCCAGCAGAATAGCCGAGGGGGAGCTGTTTTTT. Its translation is CASRIAEGELFF. The rearrangement links TRBV5-1 to TRBJ2-2, with D hard to call. The CDR3 contains 12 residues. Trimming pared 5 bases from V and 8 bases from J, leaving 10 bases between. Looked up from germline, CDR1 is SGHRS and CDR2 is YFSETQ.

The gene calls are TRBV6-5 and TRBJ1-2; D is unclear. V was pared by 6 bases and J by 2 bases, with 10 bases between. The CDR3 sequence is 13 residues long. Germline-derived CDR1 and CDR2 are MNHEY and SVGAGI. CDR3 residues: CASRPRVNYGYTF. DNA for the CDR3: TGTGCCAGCAGGCCCCGGGTCAACTATGGCTACACCTTC.

The chain uses TRBV6-5 and TRBJ1-2; 7 bases are shared with TRBD1. The ends lost 5 bases at V and 4 bases at J; junction bases unmatched: 4. This CDR3 has 13 residues. Germline V lookup: CDR1 MNHEY, CDR2 SVGAGI. The DNA of the CDR3 is TGTGCCAGCAGTAACCAGGGGGGCTATGGCTACACCTTC. It encodes CASSNQGGYGYTF.

The V and J genes are TRBV7-8 and TRBJ2-7, with D unclear. Trimming took 5 bases from V and 3 from J, leaving 8 bases between them. This CDR3 is 12 amino acids long. Germline CDR1 is SGHVS and CDR2 is FQNEAQ. The CDR3 reads CASSQGGYEQYF. The CDR3 DNA reads TGTGCCAGCAGCCAAGGCGGCTACGAGCAGTACTTC.

The gene calls are TRBV6-5 and TRBJ2-1; 9 nucleotides align to TRBD2. The CDR3 covers 15 residues. Trimming at V came to 10 bases and at J to 2 bases, leaving 9 bases not matched to a gene. The germline CDR1 and CDR2 sequences are MNHEY and SVGAGI. DNA for the CDR3: TGTGCCAACGGGGCTAGCGGGGCGGCCTACAATGAGCAGTTCTTC. Protein sequence: CANGASGAAYNEQFF.

V usage is TRBV6-2 or TRBV6-3 and J usage is TRBJ2-1; D unclear. The CDR3 totals 13 residues. CDR1 and CDR2 from the germline V gene are MNHEY and SVGEGT. V was cut by 5 bases and J by 4 bases, with 9 bases left in between. CDR3 nucleotide sequence: TGTGCCAGCAGTATCGGCCCTTACAATGAGCAGTTCTTC. Encoded protein: CASSIGPYNEQFF.

V and J are TRBV3-1 (or the pseudogene TRBV3-2) and TRBJ1-2; perhaps TRBD1 as D (6 bases). Trimming stripped 4 bases from V and 6 bases from J, with 21 bases between. The CDR3 runs 16 residues. From germline, CDR1 is LGHDT and CDR2 YNNKEL (reference sequence). The CDR3 here is CASSLQSLGGADGYTF. The CDR3 nucleotides read TGTGCCAGCAGCCTCCAATCCCTGGGGGGGGCAGATGGCTACACCTTC.

This clone has just one count. V gene TRBV5-1 combines with J gene TRBJ2-2; D is unresolved. With 1 base removed from V and 5 bases from J, the gap between germline ends came to 12 bases. Germline assignment: CDR1 SGHRS and CDR2 YFSETQ. This CDR3 region has 15 residues. DNA for the CDR3: TGCGCCAGCAGCTTGCAACCCTGGCCTACCGGGGAGCTGTTTTTT. This codes for CASSLQPWPTGELFF.

The chain recombines TRBV6-2 or TRBV6-3 with TRBJ2-7; a possible D gene is TRBD1 (6 bases). V lost 6 bases to trimming and J lost 4 bases, with 10 bases between them. This CDR3 is built from 12 residues. CDR1 is MNHEY and CDR2 is SVGEGT in the germline V gene. The CDR3 bases are TGTGCCAGCAGCCGGACAGTTTACGAGCAGTACTTC. Its protein product is CASSRTVYEQYF.

The chain employs TRBV19 and TRBJ2-3, with 13 positions matching TRBD2. CDR3 length: 15 amino acids. Germline CDR1 is LNHDA and CDR2 is SQIVND (reference sequence). V lost 6 bases and J lost 8; bases outside the gene matches: 8. The CDR3, as DNA: TGTGCCAGTAGCCCGGGACTAGCGGGGAACGGTACGCAGTATTTT. Its translation: CASSPGLAGNGTQYF.

This clone came up once. The V and J genes are TRBV29-1 and TRBJ2-3; TRBD2 aligns across 11 bases. V was pared by 0 bases and J by 4 bases, with 6 bases of the junction left unmatched. The CDR3 extends over 16 amino acids. Germline CDR1 is SQVTM and CDR2 is ANQGSEA. CDR3 in amino acids: CSVEEVAGGPPDTQYF. The CDR3 nucleotides are TGCAGCGTTGAAGAAGTAGCGGGAGGGCCCCCAGATACGCAGTATTTT.